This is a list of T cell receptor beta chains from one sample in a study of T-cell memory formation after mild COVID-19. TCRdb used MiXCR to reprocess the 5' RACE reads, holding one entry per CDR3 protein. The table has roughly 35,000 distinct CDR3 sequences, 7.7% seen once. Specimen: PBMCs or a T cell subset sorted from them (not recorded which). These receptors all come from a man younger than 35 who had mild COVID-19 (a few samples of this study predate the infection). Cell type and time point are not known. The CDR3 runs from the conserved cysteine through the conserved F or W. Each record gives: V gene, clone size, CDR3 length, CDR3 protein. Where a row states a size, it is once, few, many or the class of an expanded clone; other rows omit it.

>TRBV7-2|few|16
CASSGTGTSGSDTQYF
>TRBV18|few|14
CASSPSPALTEAFF
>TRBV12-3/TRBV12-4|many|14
CASSTFVMNNEQFF
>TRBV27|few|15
CASSLSGGAPDTQYF
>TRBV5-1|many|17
CASSLGWASGGKDEQYF
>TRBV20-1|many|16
CSARDGRQGSNSPLHF
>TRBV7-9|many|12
CASSHRESPLHF
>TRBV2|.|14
CASSESQGGTEAFF
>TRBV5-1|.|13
CASRLGYRETQYF
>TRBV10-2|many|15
CASSAPGQGAREQYF
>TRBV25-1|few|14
CASEINRPGETQYF
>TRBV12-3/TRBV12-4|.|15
CASTVGGDSYNEQFF
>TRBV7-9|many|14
CASSRTGAKNIQYF
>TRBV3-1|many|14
CASSLQTGAYEQYF
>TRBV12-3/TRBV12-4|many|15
CASSSHRAVNTEAFF
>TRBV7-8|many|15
CASTQRQGASYEQYF
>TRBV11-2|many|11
CASSLDFEQFF
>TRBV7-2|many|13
CASSQQGLQEQYF
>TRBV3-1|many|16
CASSPTWTVSTDTQYF
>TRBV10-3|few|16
CAISEVSAANTGELFF
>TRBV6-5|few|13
CASRPGGRETQYF
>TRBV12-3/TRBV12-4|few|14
CASSLEGEVTEAFF
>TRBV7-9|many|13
CASSRQLPYEQYF
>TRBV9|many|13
CASSVAPRTEAFF
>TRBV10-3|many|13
CAISEHTRETQYF
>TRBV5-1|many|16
CASSARTGQYTYEQYF
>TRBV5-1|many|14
CASSFQQGSGELFF
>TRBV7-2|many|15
CASSPQAGRTDTQYF
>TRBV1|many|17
CTSSVGTSGGQTDTQYF
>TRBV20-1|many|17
CSARDFGQRGAQETQYF
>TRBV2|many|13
CASSESNTGELFF
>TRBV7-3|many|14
CASSSSGGADTQYF
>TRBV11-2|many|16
CASSSFRDPPPDTQYF
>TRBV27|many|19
CASSFPRGQGLYKSYEQYF
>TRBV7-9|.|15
CASSLALAQSDTQYF
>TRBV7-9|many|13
CASSTWENTEAFF
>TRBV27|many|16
CASSSPSTGVDYGYTF
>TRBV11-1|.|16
CASSSDMGLSTGELFF
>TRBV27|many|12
CASLAPNNEQFF
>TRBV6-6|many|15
CASSYVQGGSYEQYF
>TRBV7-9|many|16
CASSSSGTGGLDTQYF
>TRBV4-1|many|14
CASSQDPGDYGYTF
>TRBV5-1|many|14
CASSLGGRTDTQYF
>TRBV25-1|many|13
CASGGQGSDTQYF
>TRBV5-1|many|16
CASSAGLAGRQETQYF
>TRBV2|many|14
CATTPEGHTDTQYF
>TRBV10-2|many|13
CASSESQNTEAFF
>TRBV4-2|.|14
CASSQDAANQPQHF
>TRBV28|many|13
CASSTPASETQYF
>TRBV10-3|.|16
CAIGSPDRSRLEPQHF
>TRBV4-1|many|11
CASSLEGEQYF
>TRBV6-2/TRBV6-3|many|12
CASEIGGYGYTF
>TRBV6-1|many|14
CASSEVGTGNEAFF
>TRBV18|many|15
CASSPRQGTKETQYF
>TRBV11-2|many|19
CASSKRALEGATGANVLTF